The next 21 T cell receptor beta chains were all read from a single sample in a study of T cells after somatic rescue of genetic block. The protocol was immunoSEQ multiplex PCR, while the TCRdb copy is restricted to in-frame clones and leaves out a portion. The sample consists of approximately 100,000 clones, about 90% of them appearing once. The sample consisted of peripheral blood mononuclear cells (PBMCs). The receptors stem from a woman in her late teens or twenties.

This clone was observed a few times. The J gene is TRBJ2-1, the V gene TRBV6-4; no reliable D call. Trimming cost V 3 bases and J 8 bases, with 11 bases left between them. The CDR3 is 13 residues long. Germline lookup yields CDR1 MRHNA and CDR2 SNTAGT. The CDR3 DNA is TGTGCCAGCAGTGAAGAGCCGCAGGATGAGCAGTTCTTC. Translating it yields CASSEEPQDEQFF.

The genes are TRBV5-4 and TRBJ2-5, with D perhaps matching TRBD1 or TRBD2 (5 bases each). The CDR3 covers 16 residues. Germline CDR1 SGHNT, CDR2 YYREEE (reference sequence). Trimming took 0 bases from V and 3 from J, leaving 15 bases between them. CDR3 in amino acids: CASSLGDANSKETQYF. The CDR3 nucleotides read TGTGCCAGCAGCTTGGGGGACGCAAATTCGAAAGAGACCCAGTACTTC.

This clone was seen a single time. The chain carries TRBV11-3 and TRBJ2-7, with 7 bases fitting TRBD2. This CDR3 has 13 residues. Germline lookup yields CDR1 SGHNT and CDR2 YENEEA. Trimming took 5 bases from V and 2 from J; bases not matched to a gene: 3. For the CDR3, the DNA is TGTGCCAGCAGCCTAGCGGTCACCTACGAGCAGTACTTC. It is translated as CASSLAVTYEQYF.

Turning to this clone: One end of the junction does not line up with germline, which may come from a read error. CDR3 protein: CASSPGNLAYEQCF. The CDR3 bases are TGTGCCAGCAGCCCCGGCAACTTAGCCTACGAGCAGTGCTTC. V gene TRBV9 combines with J gene TRBJ2-7; D is unresolved. The germline V gene encodes CDR1 SGDLS and CDR2 YYNGEE. CDR3 length: 14 residues.

J is TRBJ2-5 and V is TRBV4-2; 7 bases fit TRBD2. The CDR3 totals 17 residues. Looked up from germline, CDR1 is LGHNA and CDR2 is YNFKEQ. V was pared by 0 bases and J by 2 bases, with 9 bases of the junction left unmatched. CDR3 amino acids: CASSQEELAPEQETQYF. Written as DNA, the CDR3 is TGTGCCAGCAGCCAAGAGGAACTAGCGCCAGAACAAGAGACCCAGTACTTC.

The chain recombines TRBV28 with TRBJ2-1; D remains ambiguous. This CDR3 comprises 15 residues. V lost 5 bases and J lost 1, with 12 bases in between. Per germline, CDR1 MDHEN and CDR2 SYDVKM. CDR3 nucleotide sequence: TGTGCCAGCAGTACACCAGGACCTTCCTACAATGAGCAGTTCTTC. Residues: CASSTPGPSYNEQFF.

This rearrangement joins TRBV10-3 to TRBJ1-3, with unresolved D. The V and J ends lost 8 bases and 9 bases respectively, with 17 bases between them. Germline CDR1 reads ENHRY; CDR2 reads SYGVKD. The CDR3 sequence is 13 residues long. CDR3 coding DNA: TGTGCCATCCGCACGGTGTGGATCAGCACCATATATTTT. Translated, it gives CAIRTVWISTIYF.

This clone was observed once. The chain joins TRBV5-6 to TRBJ1-5; 7 bases fit TRBD1. This CDR3 is 15 amino acids long. In germline, CDR1 is SGHDT, CDR2 YYEEEE. Trimming cost V 3 bases and J 6 bases; bases outside gene matches: 9. CDR3 nucleotides: TGTGCCAGCAGCTCCAACCCAGGGGGGGGTCAGCCCCAGCATTTT. Translated: CASSSNPGGGQPQHF.

Comments on this clone: No conserved phenylalanine or tryptophan is present at the end of the CDR3, so a read error is the likely explanation. The limits of the CDR3 on the DNA are not certain, so only TCRdb's listed CDR3 is given. J is TRBJ1-1 and V is TRBV27. With termini counted, the CDR3 has 12 amino acids. CDR1 is MNHEY, CDR2 SMNVEV, per germline (reference sequence). This chain's CDR3 is CASSLPGRRPVY.

V and J are TRBV18 and TRBJ1-5; D is unresolved. V lost 0 bases and J lost 5, with 11 bases in between. Per the germline V gene, CDR1 is KGHSH and CDR2 is LQKENI. The CDR3 extends over 15 amino acids. The CDR3 protein is CASSPPGQSDQPQHF. The CDR3 DNA sequence: TGTGCCAGCTCACCACCGGGTCAGTCAGATCAGCCCCAGCATTTT.

There are a few counts of this clone. The chain uses TRBV6-4 and TRBJ1-1, with D tentatively TRBD1 (5 bases). The germline V gene encodes CDR1 MRHNA and CDR2 SNTAGT. This CDR3 is built from 13 residues. Trimming pared 0 bases from V and 6 bases from J, leaving 8 bases between. In DNA form, the CDR3 reads TGTGCCAGCAGTGACTCGGAGACAGCTGAAGCTTTCTTT. Its translation: CASSDSETAEAFF.

This clone occurred once. CDR3 in DNA: TGCGCCAGCAGCTTTTTTTTAACCGACAGGGTGGGGGGGACTGAAGCTTTCTTT. This translates into CASSFFLTDRVGGTEAFF. V usage is TRBV5-1 and J usage is TRBJ1-1; 7 bases are shared with TRBD1. Germline CDR1 SGHRS, CDR2 YFSETQ. CDR3 length equals 18 residues. V trimming: 2 bases; J trimming: 5 bases; junction bases outside the gene matches: 18. Drawing the rest from reference TRBV5-1 and TRBJ1-1, the complete variable domain is KAGVTQTPRYLIKTRGQQVTLSCSPISGHRSVSWYQQTPGQGLQFLFEYFSETQRNKGNFPGRFSGRQFSNSRSEMNVSTLELGDSALYLCASSFFLTDRVGGTEAFFGQGTRLTVV.

V usage is TRBV27 and J usage is TRBJ1-1; D remains unclear. This CDR3 comprises 13 residues. V was trimmed by 7 bases and J by 1 base, leaving 10 bases between them. Germline V gene data show CDR1 as MNHEY and CDR2 as SMNVEV (reference sequence). This chain's CDR3 is CASTYKENTEAFF. The DNA of the CDR3 is TGTGCCAGCACCTACAAAGAGAACACTGAAGCTTTCTTT.

This clone has only one observation. The chain employs TRBV5-1 and TRBJ2-2; D unresolved. V lost 3 bases, J lost 0 bases, and 9 bases lay in between. This CDR3 has 15 amino acids. Germline V gene sequence: CDR1 SGHRS, CDR2 YFSETQ. The CDR3, as DNA: TGCGCCAGCAGCTGGCTGGAAGCGAACACCGGGGAGCTGTTTTTT. Amino acids: CASSWLEANTGELFF.

V usage is TRBV15 and J usage is TRBJ2-5, with 13 bases fitting TRBD2. Per the germline V gene, CDR1 is LNHNV and CDR2 is YYDKDF (reference sequence). This CDR3 is 16 amino acids long. Losses at the gene ends were 1 base for V and 5 bases for J; bases not matched to a gene: 4. CDR3 sequence (DNA): TGTGCCACCAGCAGAGTCGGGACTAGCGGGAAGGAGACCCAGTACTTC. Translating gives CATSRVGTSGKETQYF.

This clone has more than one count but fewer than ten. The gene calls are TRBV28 and TRBJ1-2; D perhaps matches TRBD1 (5 bases). The CDR3 is 12 residues long. Per the germline V gene, CDR1 is MDHEN and CDR2 is SYDVKM. V was pared by 3 bases and J by 7 bases, with 9 bases between. CDR3 amino acids: CASSFRGFGYTF. As DNA, the CDR3 is TGTGCCAGCAGTTTTAGGGGATTTGGCTACACCTTC.

The chain employs TRBV28 and TRBJ1-3, with unresolved D. Per the germline V gene, CDR1 is MDHEN and CDR2 is SYDVKM. The CDR3 is 14 amino acids. The V end was cut by 2 bases, the J end by 3 bases, with 8 bases between. In DNA form, the CDR3 reads TGTGCCAGCAGTTTAGCCGGGAATGGAAACACCATATATTTT. This encodes CASSLAGNGNTIYF.

J is TRBJ1-2 and V is TRBV2; no reliable D call. Germline V CDR1 and CDR2: SNHLY, FYNNEI. This CDR3 contains 12 residues. V lost 9 bases and J lost 4, with 12 bases in between. CDR3 amino acids: CASGREFYGYTF. DNA of the CDR3: TGTGCCAGTGGCAGAGAATTCTATGGCTACACCTTC.

This sequence joins TRBV5-1 and TRBJ1-4, with D possibly matching TRBD1 (6 bases). CDR1 and CDR2 (germline): SGHRS, YFSETQ. This CDR3 region has 14 residues. V was pared by 0 bases and J by 6 bases, with 9 bases between. The CDR3 coding sequence is TGCGCCAGCAGCTTGGCCACAGGGTATGAAAAACTGTTTTTT. This codes for CASSLATGYEKLFF.

The chain recombines TRBV29-1 with TRBJ2-3, with 7 bases aligning to TRBD2. The germline V gene encodes CDR1 SQVTM and CDR2 ANQGSEA. Unmatched junction bases numbered 9, after V lost 1 base and J lost 5 bases. The CDR3 loop spans 15 amino acids. Here the CDR3 reads CSVEGAGVSGDTQYF. Written as DNA, the CDR3 is TGCAGCGTTGAAGGGGCGGGGGTATCAGGAGATACGCAGTATTTT.

The chain is built from TRBV5-1 and TRBJ2-1; maybe TRBD1 (5 bases). Germline CDR1 SGHRS, CDR2 YFSETQ. Trimming shortened V by 4 bases and J by 4 bases, and 21 bases separated the two germline ends. This CDR3 is built from 17 residues. CDR3 in amino acids: CASSPKQAIGVYNEQFF. CDR3 nucleotide sequence: TGCGCCAGCAGCCCGAAACAAGCCATAGGGGTTTACAATGAGCAGTTCTTC.